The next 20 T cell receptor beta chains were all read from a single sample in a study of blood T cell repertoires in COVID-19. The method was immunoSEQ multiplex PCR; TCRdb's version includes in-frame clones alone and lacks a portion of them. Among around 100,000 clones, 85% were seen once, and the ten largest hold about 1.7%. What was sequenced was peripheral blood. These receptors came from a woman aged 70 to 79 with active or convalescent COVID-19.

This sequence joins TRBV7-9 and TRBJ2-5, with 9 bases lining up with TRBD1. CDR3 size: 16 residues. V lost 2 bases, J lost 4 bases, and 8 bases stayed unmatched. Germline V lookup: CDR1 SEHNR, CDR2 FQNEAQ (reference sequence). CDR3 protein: CASSLRARGQGETQYF. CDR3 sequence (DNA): TGTGCCAGCAGCTTAAGAGCTAGGGGACAGGGAGAGACCCAGTACTTC.

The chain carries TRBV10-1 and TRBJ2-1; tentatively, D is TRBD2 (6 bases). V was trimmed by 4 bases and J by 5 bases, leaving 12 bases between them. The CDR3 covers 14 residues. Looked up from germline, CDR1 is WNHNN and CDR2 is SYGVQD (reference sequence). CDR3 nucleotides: TGCGCCAGCAGTGCCGGGAGATTCAACAATGAGCAGTTCTTC. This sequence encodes CASSAGRFNNEQFF.

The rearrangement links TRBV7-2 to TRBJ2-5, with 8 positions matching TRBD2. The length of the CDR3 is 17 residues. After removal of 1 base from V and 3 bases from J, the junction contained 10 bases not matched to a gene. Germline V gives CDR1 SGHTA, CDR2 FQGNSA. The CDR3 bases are TGTGCCAGCAGCTTAGTCTCGGGATGGCGGGGGGAAGAGACCCAGTACTTC. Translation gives CASSLVSGWRGEETQYF. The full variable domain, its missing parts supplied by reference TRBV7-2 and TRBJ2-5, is GAGVSQSPSNKVTEKGKDVELRCDPISGHTALYWYRQSLGQGLEFLIYFQGNSAPDKSGLPSDRFSAERTGGSVSTLTIQRTQQEDSAVYLCASSLVSGWRGEETQYFGPGTRLLVL.

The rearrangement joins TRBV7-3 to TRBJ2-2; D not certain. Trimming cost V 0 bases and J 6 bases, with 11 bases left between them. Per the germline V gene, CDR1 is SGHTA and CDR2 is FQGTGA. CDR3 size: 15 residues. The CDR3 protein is CASSLTGHRSGELFF. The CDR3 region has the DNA TGTGCCAGCAGCTTAACTGGCCACAGATCCGGGGAGCTGTTTTTT.

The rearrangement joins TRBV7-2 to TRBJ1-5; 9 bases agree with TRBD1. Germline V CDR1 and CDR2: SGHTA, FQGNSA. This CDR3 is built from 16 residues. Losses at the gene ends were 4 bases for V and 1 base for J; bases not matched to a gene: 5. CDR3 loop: CASSSHGTGSNQPQHF. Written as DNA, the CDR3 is TGTGCCAGCAGCTCACACGGGACAGGGAGCAATCAGCCCCAGCATTTT.

The CDR3 DNA reads as TGTGCCAGCTCCCTCCAGGGTTCTGGGGCCAACGTCCTGACTTTC. This encodes CASSLQGSGANVLTF. The chain has TRBV18 and TRBJ2-6, with D possibly being TRBD1 (5 bases). This CDR3 is 15 amino acids long. V gave up 6 bases and J gave up 1 base, with 10 bases separating them. The V gene's germline CDR1 is KGHSH and CDR2 LQKENI.

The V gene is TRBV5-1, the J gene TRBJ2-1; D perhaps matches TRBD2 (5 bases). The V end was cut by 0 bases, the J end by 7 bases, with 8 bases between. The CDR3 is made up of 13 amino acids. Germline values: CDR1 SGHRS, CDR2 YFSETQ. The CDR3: CASSLGPGNEQFF. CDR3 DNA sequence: TGCGCCAGCAGCTTGGGGCCGGGGAATGAGCAGTTCTTC. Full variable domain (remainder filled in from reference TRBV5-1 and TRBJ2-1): KAGVTQTPRYLIKTRGQQVTLSCSPISGHRSVSWYQQTPGQGLQFLFEYFSETQRNKGNFPGRFSGRQFSNSRSEMNVSTLELGDSALYLCASSLGPGNEQFFGPGTRLTVL.

Here the CDR3 reads CASSAGTGLRPQHF. Here the CDR3 DNA reads TGTGCCAGCAGCGCCGGGACAGGGCTTCGGCCCCAGCATTTT. The chain couples TRBV7-9 to TRBJ1-5; the match to TRBD1 covers 9 bases. Trimming cost V 5 bases and J 9 bases; bases outside gene matches: 8. The V gene's germline CDR1 is SEHNR and CDR2 FQNEAQ (reference sequence). This CDR3 contains 14 residues.

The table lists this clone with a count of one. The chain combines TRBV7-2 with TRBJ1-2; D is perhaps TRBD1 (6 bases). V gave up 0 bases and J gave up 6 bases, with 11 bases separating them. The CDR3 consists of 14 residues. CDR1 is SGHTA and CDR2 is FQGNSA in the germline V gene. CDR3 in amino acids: CASSLASGGNGYTF. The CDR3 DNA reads TGTGCCAGCAGCTTAGCGAGCGGGGGCAATGGCTACACCTTC.

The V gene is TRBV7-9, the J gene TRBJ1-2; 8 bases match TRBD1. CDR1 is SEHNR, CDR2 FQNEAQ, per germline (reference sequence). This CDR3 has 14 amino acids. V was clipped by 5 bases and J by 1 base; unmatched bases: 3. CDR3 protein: CASSPGQGNYGYTF. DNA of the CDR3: TGTGCCAGCAGCCCCGGACAGGGTAACTATGGCTACACCTTC.

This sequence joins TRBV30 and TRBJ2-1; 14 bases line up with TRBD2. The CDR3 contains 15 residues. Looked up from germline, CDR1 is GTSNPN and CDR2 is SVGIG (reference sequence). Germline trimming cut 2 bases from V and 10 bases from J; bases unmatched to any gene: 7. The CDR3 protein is CAWSSGLAGVGEQFF. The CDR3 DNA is TGTGCCTGGAGTTCGGGACTAGCGGGAGTTGGGGAGCAGTTCTTC.

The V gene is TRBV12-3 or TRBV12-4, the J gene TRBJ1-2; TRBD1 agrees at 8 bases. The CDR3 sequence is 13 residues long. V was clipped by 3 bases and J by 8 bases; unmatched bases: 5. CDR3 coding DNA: TGTGCCAGCAGTTTGACAGGGGAAACGGGCTACACCTTC. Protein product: CASSLTGETGYTF.

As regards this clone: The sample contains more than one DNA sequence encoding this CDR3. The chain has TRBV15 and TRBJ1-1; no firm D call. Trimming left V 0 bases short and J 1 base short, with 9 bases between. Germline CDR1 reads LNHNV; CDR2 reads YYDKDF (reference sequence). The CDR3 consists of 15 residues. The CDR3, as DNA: TGTGCCACCAGCAGAGACGGAGCGAAGAACACTGAAGCTTTCTTT. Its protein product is CATSRDGAKNTEAFF.

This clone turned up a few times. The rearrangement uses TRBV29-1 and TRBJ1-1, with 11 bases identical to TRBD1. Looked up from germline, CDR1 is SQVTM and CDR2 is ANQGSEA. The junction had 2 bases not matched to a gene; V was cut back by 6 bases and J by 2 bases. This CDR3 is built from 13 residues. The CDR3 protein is CSVRTGGNTEAFF. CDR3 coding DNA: TGCAGCGTCAGGACAGGGGGCAACACTGAAGCTTTCTTT.

CDR3: CASRSPPRGYTF. The CDR3 bases are TGTGCCAGCAGGAGCCCTCCCAGGGGCTACACCTTC. J is TRBJ1-2 and V is TRBV28; the D is unclear. The CDR3 spans 12 residues. Germline V gene data show CDR1 as MDHEN and CDR2 as SYDVKM. V was pared by 6 bases and J by 8 bases, with 13 bases between.

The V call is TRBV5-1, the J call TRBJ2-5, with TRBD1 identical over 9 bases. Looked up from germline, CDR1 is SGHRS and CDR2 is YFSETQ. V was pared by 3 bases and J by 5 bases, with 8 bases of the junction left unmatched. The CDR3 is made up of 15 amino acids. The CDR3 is CASSWMTGGGETQYF. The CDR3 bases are TGCGCCAGCAGCTGGATGACAGGGGGAGGGGAGACCCAGTACTTC.

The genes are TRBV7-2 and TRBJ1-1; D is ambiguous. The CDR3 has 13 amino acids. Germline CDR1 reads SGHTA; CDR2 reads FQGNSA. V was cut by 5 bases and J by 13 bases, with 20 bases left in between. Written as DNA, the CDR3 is TGTGCCAGCAGCCTACGACACAGTGAAATAGGTTTCTTT. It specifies CASSLRHSEIGFF.

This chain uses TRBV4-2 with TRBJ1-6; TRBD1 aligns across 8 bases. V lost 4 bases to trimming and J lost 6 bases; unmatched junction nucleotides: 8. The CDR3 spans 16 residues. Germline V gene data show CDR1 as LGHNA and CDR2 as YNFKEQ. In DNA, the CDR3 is TGTGCCAGCAGCCGGACAGGGATCGCCCTTAATTCACCCCTCCACTTT. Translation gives CASSRTGIALNSPLHF.

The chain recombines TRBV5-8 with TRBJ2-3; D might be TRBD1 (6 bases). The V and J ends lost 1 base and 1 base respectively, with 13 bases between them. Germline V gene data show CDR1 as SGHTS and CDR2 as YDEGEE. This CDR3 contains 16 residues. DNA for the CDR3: TGTGCCAGCAGCTTGTCCGACTGGGGGCGCACAGATACGCAGTATTTT. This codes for CASSLSDWGRTDTQYF. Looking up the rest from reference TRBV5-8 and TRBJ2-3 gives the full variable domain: EAGVTQSPTHLIKTRGQQATLRCSPISGHTSVYWYQQALGLGLQFLLWYDEGEERNRGNFPPRFSGRQFPNYSSELNVNALELEDSALYLCASSLSDWGRTDTQYFGPGTRLTVL.

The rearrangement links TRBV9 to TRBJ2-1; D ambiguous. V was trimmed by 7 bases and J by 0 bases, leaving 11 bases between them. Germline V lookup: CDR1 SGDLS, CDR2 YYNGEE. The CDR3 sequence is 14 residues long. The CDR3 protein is CASAPVSSYNEQFF. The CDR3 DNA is TGTGCCAGCGCGCCTGTAAGCTCCTACAATGAGCAGTTCTTC.